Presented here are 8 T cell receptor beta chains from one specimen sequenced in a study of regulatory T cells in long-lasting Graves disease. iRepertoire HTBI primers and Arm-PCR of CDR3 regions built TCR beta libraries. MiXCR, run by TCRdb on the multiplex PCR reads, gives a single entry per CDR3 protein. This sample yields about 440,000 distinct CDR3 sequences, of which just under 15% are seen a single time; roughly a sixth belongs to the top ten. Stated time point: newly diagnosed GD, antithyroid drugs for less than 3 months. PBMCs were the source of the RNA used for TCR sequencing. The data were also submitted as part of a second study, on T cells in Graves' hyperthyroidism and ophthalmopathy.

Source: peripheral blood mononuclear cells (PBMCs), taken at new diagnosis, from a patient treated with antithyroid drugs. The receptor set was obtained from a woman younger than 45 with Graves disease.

The CDR3 DNA reads as TGTGCCAGCAGCCAATATGAGGCGGGCTATGGCTACACCTTC. Its translation: CASSQYEAGYGYTF. The gene calls are TRBV7-9 and TRBJ1-2; D unresolved. The germline V and J ends were trimmed by 5 bases and 4 bases, with 14 bases remaining between them. This CDR3 is built from 14 residues. Germline CDR1 and CDR2: SEHNR and FQNEAQ (reference sequence).

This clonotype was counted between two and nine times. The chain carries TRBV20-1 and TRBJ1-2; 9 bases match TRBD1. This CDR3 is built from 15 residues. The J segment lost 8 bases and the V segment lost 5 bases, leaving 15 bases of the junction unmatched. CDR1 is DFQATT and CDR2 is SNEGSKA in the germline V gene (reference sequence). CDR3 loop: CSAPGTGNPSSGYTF. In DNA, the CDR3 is TGCAGTGCTCCCGGGACAGGGAACCCTTCTAGCGGCTACACCTTC.

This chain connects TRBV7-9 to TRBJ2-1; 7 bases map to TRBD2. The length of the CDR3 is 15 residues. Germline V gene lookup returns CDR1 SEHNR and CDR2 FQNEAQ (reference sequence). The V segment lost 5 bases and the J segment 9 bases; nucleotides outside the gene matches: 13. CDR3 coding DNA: TGTGCCAGCAGCCGTTTGGGGGAGGGCCGAAGTGAGCAGTTCTTC. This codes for CASSRLGEGRSEQFF.

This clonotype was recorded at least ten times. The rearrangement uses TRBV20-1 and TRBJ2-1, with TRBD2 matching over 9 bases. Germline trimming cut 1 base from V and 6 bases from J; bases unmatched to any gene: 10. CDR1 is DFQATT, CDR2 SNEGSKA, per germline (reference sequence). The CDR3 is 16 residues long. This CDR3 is CSARGPGLAPSNEQFF. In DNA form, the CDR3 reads TGCAGTGCTAGAGGGCCGGGACTAGCCCCTTCCAATGAGCAGTTCTTC.

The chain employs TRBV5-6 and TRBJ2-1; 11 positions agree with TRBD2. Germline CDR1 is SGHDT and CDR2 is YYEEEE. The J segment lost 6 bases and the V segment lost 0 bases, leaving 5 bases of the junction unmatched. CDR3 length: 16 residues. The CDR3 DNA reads TGTGCCAGCAGCTTGGCCATACTAGCGGGAGCCAATGAGCAGTTCTTC. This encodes CASSLAILAGANEQFF.

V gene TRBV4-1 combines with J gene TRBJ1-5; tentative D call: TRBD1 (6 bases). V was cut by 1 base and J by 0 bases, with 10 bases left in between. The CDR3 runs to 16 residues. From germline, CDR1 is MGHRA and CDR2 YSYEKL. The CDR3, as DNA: TGCGCCAGCAGCCAAGTTGCAGGGGTTAGCAATCAGCCCCAGCATTTT. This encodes CASSQVAGVSNQPQHF.

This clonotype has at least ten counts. The CDR3 spells CASTPPTTSGADPEQFF. CDR3 sequence (DNA): TGTGCCAGCACCCCTCCGACAACTAGCGGGGCTGACCCGGAGCAGTTCTTC. V and J are TRBV12-3 or TRBV12-4 and TRBJ2-1; 10 bases are a match to TRBD2. CDR3 length: 17 residues. V shed 7 bases, J shed 10 bases, and the junction held 19 bases outside the gene matches.

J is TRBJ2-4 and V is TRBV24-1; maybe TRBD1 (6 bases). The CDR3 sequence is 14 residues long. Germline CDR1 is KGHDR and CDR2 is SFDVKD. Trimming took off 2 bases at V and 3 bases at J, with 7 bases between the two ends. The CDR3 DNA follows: TGTGCCACCAGTGATTCCAGGGGCAAAAACATTCAGTACTTC. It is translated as CATSDSRGKNIQYF.